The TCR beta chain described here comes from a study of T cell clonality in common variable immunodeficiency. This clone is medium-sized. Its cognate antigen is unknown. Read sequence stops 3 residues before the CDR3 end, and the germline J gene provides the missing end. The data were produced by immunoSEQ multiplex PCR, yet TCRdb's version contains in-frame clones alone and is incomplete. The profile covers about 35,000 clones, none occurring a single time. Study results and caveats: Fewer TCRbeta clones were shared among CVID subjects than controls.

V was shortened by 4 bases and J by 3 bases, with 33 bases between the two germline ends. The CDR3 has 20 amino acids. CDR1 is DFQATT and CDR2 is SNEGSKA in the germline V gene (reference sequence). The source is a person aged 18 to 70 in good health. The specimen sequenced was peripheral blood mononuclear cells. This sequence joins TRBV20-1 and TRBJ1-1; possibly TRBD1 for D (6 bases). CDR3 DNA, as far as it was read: TGCAGTGCTACCCCCCACCACGGGACAATTAGGGACGAGTGGGACACTGAA. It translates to CSATPHHGTIRDEWDTE. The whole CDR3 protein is CSATPHHGTIRDEWDTEAFF.